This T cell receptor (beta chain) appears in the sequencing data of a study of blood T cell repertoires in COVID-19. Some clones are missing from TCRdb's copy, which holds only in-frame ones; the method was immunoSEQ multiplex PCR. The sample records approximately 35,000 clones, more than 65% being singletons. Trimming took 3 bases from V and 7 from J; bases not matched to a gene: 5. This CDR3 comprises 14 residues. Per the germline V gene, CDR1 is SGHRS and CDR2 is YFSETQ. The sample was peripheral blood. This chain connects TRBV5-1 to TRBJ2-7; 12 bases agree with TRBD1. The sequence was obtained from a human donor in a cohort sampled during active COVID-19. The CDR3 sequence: CASSSGQGAREQYF. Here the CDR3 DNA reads TGCGCCAGCAGCTCGGGACAGGGGGCACGGGAGCAGTACTTC.